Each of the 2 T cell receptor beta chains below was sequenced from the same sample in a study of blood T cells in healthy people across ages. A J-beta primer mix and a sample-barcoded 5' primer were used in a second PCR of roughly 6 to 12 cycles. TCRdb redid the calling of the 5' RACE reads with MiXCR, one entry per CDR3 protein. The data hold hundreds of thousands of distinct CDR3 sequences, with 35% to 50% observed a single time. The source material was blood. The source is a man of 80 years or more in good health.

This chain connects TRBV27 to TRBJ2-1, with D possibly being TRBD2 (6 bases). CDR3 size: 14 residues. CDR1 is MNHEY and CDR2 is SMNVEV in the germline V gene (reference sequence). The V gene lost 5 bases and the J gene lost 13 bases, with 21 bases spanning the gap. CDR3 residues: CASSPIGSWETQFF. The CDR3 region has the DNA TGTGCCAGCAGTCCAATCGGGAGTTGGGAGACCCAGTTCTTC.

The chain's CDR3 is CASSLAEGGPYEQYF. As DNA, the CDR3 is TGTGCCAGCAGCTTAGCAGAAGGTGGACCCTACGAGCAGTACTTC. This chain links TRBV11-3 with TRBJ2-7; the D is unclear. V lost 1 base and J 2 bases, leaving 12 bases between the germline ends. CDR1 SGHNT and CDR2 YENEEA come from the germline V gene. The CDR3 runs 15 residues.